This is a list of T cell receptor beta chains from one sample in a study of shared clonotypes between healthy human individuals. TCRdb's copy holds only in-frame clones and misses some; the assay was immunoSEQ multiplex PCR. The data contain a few million clones, approximately 96% of them seen just once; the ten biggest clones take up roughly 0.13%. What was sequenced was naive CD4+ T cells sorted from blood. These receptors came from a man younger than 30 in good health. Each CDR3 is given without its conserved first and last residue. The size entry is marked missing in some rows and otherwise reads once, few, many or a size class.

j_gene | v_gene | abundance | CDR3aa
TRBJ2-7 | TRBV6-6 | - | ASSYGQGTYYEQY
TRBJ2-1 | TRBV4-3 | - | ASSQMRTSFNEQF
TRBJ1-2 | TRBV5-4 | - | ASSLGGIGNYGYT
TRBJ1-4 | TRBV6-5 | - | ASSYWGGSNEKLF
- | TRBV2 | - | ASSEGGQNEQY
TRBJ2-7 | TRBV11-2 | - | ASSLDRSSYEQY
TRBJ2-2 | TRBV5-1 | - | ASSLAGLRELF
TRBJ2-5 | TRBV5-1 | - | ASSRDGSYQETQY
TRBJ2-2 | TRBV6-1 | once | ASIFGLANTGELF
TRBJ1-6 | TRBV4-3 | - | ASRPGLQNSPLH
TRBJ2-7 | TRBV10-2 | - | ASSDGNRYEQY
TRBJ1-5 | TRBV7-9 | - | ASSLGGGNQPQH
TRBJ2-1 | TRBV7-2 | once | ASSFSGLATHNEQF
TRBJ2-5 | TRBV28 | - | ATRTQETQY
TRBJ2-7 | TRBV10-3 | - | AISVQGGGDEQY
TRBJ1-1 | TRBV5-1 | - | ASSLGGGMNTEAF
TRBJ2-7 | TRBV28 | - | ASSSSYEQY
TRBJ2-7 | TRBV11-2 | - | ASSDLFSYEQY
TRBJ2-3 | TRBV19 | - | ASKDRDRRTDTQY
TRBJ1-6 | TRBV6-6 | - | ASSYSRDRDSPLH
TRBJ2-1 | TRBV2 | - | ASGGTYNEQF
TRBJ2-1 | TRBV6-1 | - | ASSDQRVSPGNEQF
TRBJ2-7 | TRBV18 | once | ASSLTGASTSYEQY
TRBJ2-5 | TRBV7-2 | - | ASSRAGPQETQY
TRBJ1-5 | TRBV30 | - | AWNDRDQPQH
TRBJ1-6 | TRBV6-5 | - | ASSSDRSSYNSPLH
TRBJ1-6 | TRBV5-1 | - | ASSLGGDSPLH
TRBJ2-3 | TRBV19 | - | ASRVSGATDTQY
TRBJ2-2 | TRBV5-1 | - | ASSPAANTGELF
TRBJ2-1 | TRBV7-8 | - | ASSRARGYEQF
TRBJ2-7 | TRBV27 | once | ASSSPASGAYEQY
TRBJ2-7 | TRBV13 | - | ASSLPSGRSYEQY
TRBJ1-1 | TRBV18 | - | ASSLRTGGNTEAF
TRBJ2-1 | TRBV14 | - | ASQKTGAYNEQF
TRBJ1-5 | TRBV2 | - | ASTLGNQPQH
TRBJ2-1 | TRBV6-6 | - | ASSLGLAGLNEQF
TRBJ2-5 | TRBV7-9 | - | ASSPGFGGETQY
TRBJ2-5 | TRBV4-1 | - | ASSQAGNQETQY
TRBJ1-5 | TRBV4-1 | - | ASSQGRSPSQPQH
TRBJ2-7 | TRBV10-3 | - | AIRVGVSAYEQY
TRBJ2-7 | TRBV5-1 | - | ASSSGGRYEQY
TRBJ1-1 | TRBV10-3 | - | ATYKTGETNTEAF
TRBJ2-3 | TRBV5-1 | - | ASSLALSGVTDTQY
TRBJ2-5 | TRBV27 | - | ASSLRGQGQGRETQY
TRBJ2-3 | TRBV7-3 | - | ASSLRARQERTQY